This T cell receptor (beta chain) was sequenced during a study of siplizumab effects on memory and regulatory T cells. J was trimmed by 5 bases and V by 4 bases; bases with no gene match: 6. CDR3 length: 14 amino acids. Per germline, CDR1 SGHRS and CDR2 YFSETQ. Turning to this clone: Its target is not known.

Overall study findings and caveats: Alloreactive sequences tracing back to unstimulated CD4+ memory cells were significantly reduced by siplizumab. Memory cells seemed less diverse than naive T cells, which seemed major alloresponse contributors.

Each sample had around 110,000 TCR templates assayed. Measured with immunoSEQ multiplex PCR; TCRdb has only the in-frame clones, and not every one. The table lists some 56,000 clones, around 97% of them singletons. V usage is TRBV5-1 and J usage is TRBJ2-1; 7 bases are shared with TRBD2. Material for sequencing was naive CD8+ T cells sorted from blood. The clonotype comes from a human donor in good health. In DNA form, the CDR3 reads TGCGCCAGCAGCCCGGGGACTAACGACAATGAGCAGTTCTTC. Protein product: CASSPGTNDNEQFF.